This T cell receptor beta chain is from a study of T cell responses to AZD1222 COVID-19 vaccine. V was clipped by 2 bases and J by 2 bases; unmatched bases: 8. Germline V gene lookup returns CDR1 MNHEY and CDR2 SVGEGT. CDR3 length: 17 residues. The table came from immunoSEQ multiplex PCR; TCRdb's copy has only in-frame clones and leaves some out. The table shows around 100,000 clones, with about 87% occurring only once. The TCR was taken from an adult in good health. The sequenced sample was peripheral blood, obtained on day 0 of AZD1222 vaccination. The chain joins TRBV6-2 or TRBV6-3 to TRBJ2-3, with 9 bases lining up with TRBD2. In DNA, the CDR3 is TGTGCCAGCAGTTACAACGCGGGGGGGCCGGACACAGATACGCAGTATTTT. It specifies CASSYNAGGPDTDTQYF.